The rows below give T cell receptor beta chains drawn from one sample of a study of siplizumab effects on memory and regulatory T cells. Repertoires were generated with immunoSEQ multiplex PCR, while TCRdb's copy carries only in-frame clones and drops some. The table records tens of thousands of clones, about 90% of them present only once. The sample comprised CD8+ T cells sorted from blood. These receptor sequences come from a human donor in good health. Each CDR3 is given with its conserved first and last residue. Each record gives: V gene, J gene, clone size, D gene, CDR3 protein, CDR3 DNA. The D gene is left open where the match is weak. Size is stated for part of the rows, as once, few or many counts, or as a class when the clone is expanded.

TRBV4-1,TRBJ2-7,.,TRBD2,CASSQDTTSGTHEQYF,TGCGCCAGCAGCCAAGACACAACTAGCGGGACCCACGAGCAGTACTTC
TRBV7-6,TRBJ1-1,.,TRBD1,CASSSDREITEAFF,TGTGCCAGCAGCTCGGACAGGGAAATCACTGAAGCTTTCTTT
TRBV15,TRBJ1-4,.,.,CATIQIPGTVGEKLFF,TGTGCCACCATACAGATTCCCGGGACGGTGGGCGAAAAACTGTTTTTT
TRBV15,TRBJ1-5,.,.,CATSRVGSNQPQHF,TGTGCCACCAGCAGGGTGGGGAGCAATCAGCCCCAGCATTTT
TRBV19,TRBJ2-1,.,TRBD1,CASGGTGVSEQFF,TGTGCCAGTGGGGGGACAGGGGTCTCTGAGCAGTTCTTC
TRBV5-6,TRBJ2-1,.,TRBD1,CASSFIQGDEQFF,TGTGCCAGCAGCTTCATACAGGGGGATGAGCAGTTCTTC
TRBV19,TRBJ2-7,.,TRBD1,CASSGQGAVNEQYF,TGTGCCAGTAGTGGACAGGGGGCTGTGAACGAGCAGTACTTC
TRBV7-2,TRBJ2-3,.,.,CASSLGTGAVTDTQYF,TGTGCCAGCAGCTTAGGGACGGGGGCGGTCACAGATACGCAGTATTTT
TRBV6-4,TRBJ2-1,.,TRBD2,CASSDSQRGYNEQFF,TGTGCCAGCAGTGACTCGCAGCGGGGGTACAATGAGCAGTTCTTC
TRBV10-2,TRBJ2-1,.,TRBD2,CASSASSGRGGEQFF,TGCGCCAGCAGTGCTTCTAGCGGGAGGGGGGGTGAGCAGTTCTTC
TRBV29-1,TRBJ2-1,.,TRBD1,CSPRDRDSHEQFF,TGCAGCCCCCGGGACAGGGATTCTCATGAGCAGTTCTTC
TRBV10-3,TRBJ2-7,.,.,CAISESTGSQEQYF,TGTGCCATCAGTGAGTCGACGGGTTCACAGGAGCAGTACTTC
TRBV7-6,TRBJ2-2,.,TRBD2,CASSFPRLAETNTGELFF,TGTGCCAGCAGCTTCCCCCGACTAGCGGAGACGAACACCGGGGAGCTGTTTTTT
TRBV7-6,TRBJ2-5,.,.,CASSSLVGQIQETQYF,TGTGCCAGCAGCTCCCTCGTGGGCCAGATCCAAGAGACCCAGTACTTC
TRBV7-8,TRBJ2-1,.,.,CASIAQGGNEQFF,TGTGCCAGCATCGCACAGGGAGGCAATGAGCAGTTCTTC
TRBV6-1,TRBJ1-1,.,TRBD1,CASGTVRAFF,TGTGCCAGCGGGACAGTGAGAGCTTTCTTT
TRBV30,TRBJ2-1,.,.,CAWSVVGNEQFF,TGTGCCTGGAGTGTTGTGGGTAATGAGCAGTTCTTC
TRBV5-1,TRBJ2-1,few,.,CASSLAHYNEQFF,TGCGCCAGCAGCTTGGCCCACTACAATGAGCAGTTCTTC
TRBV5-6,TRBJ1-1,few,.,CASSWGAEAFF,TGTGCCAGCAGCTGGGGGGCTGAAGCTTTCTTT
TRBV4-1,TRBJ1-3,.,.,CASSQEGRSGNTIYF,TGCGCCAGCAGCCAAGAAGGGCGCTCTGGAAACACCATATATTTT
TRBV7-9,TRBJ2-1,once,TRBD2,CASSLASGGSREEQFF,TGTGCCAGCAGCTTGGCTAGCGGGGGTTCCAGGGAAGAGCAGTTCTTC
TRBV19,TRBJ2-7,.,.,CASQKDNSYEQYF,TGTGCCAGCCAGAAGGACAACTCCTACGAGCAGTACTTC
TRBV11-2,TRBJ2-7,.,.,CASSLGQRTYEQYF,TGTGCCAGCAGCTTAGGCCAGCGTACCTACGAGCAGTACTTC
TRBV10-3,TRBJ1-1,.,.,CASSYVGTAFF,TGTGCCAGCAGTTACGTTGGAACAGCTTTCTTT
TRBV5-1,TRBJ2-3,.,.,CASSSGTTSTDTQYF,TGCGCCAGCAGCTCAGGGACAACCAGCACAGATACGCAGTATTTT
TRBV6-5,TRBJ1-2,.,TRBD1,CASSYWTGRNYGYTF,TGTGCCAGCAGTTACTGGACAGGGAGAAACTATGGCTACACCTTC
TRBV6-6,TRBJ1-6,.,.,CASGTDSFSPLHF,TGTGCCAGCGGTACGGACTCGTTTTCACCCCTCCACTTT
TRBV19,TRBJ1-2,.,.,CASIGMTAHGYTF,TGTGCCAGTATAGGAATGACGGCCCACGGCTACACCTTC